Following are 11 T cell receptor beta chains from one sample sequenced in a study of T cell clonality in common variable immunodeficiency. Here immunoSEQ multiplex PCR was the method, and the copy in TCRdb shows in-frame clones only, minus some. This repertoire holds tens of thousands of clones, and none appear only once. Source material: peripheral blood mononuclear cells. These receptors came from a person between 18 and 75 years old in good health.

This clone was picked up many times. The read terminates 3 residues ahead of where the CDR3 ends, so the germline J gene completes it. This sequence joins TRBV5-1 and TRBJ2-3; 8 positions match TRBD2. Losses at the gene ends were 1 base for V and 5 bases for J; bases not matched to a gene: 3. The germline CDR1 and CDR2 sequences are SGHRS and YFSETQ. The CDR3 has 14 amino acids. The CDR3 spells CASSLSLAGDTQYF. The CDR3 DNA, read in part, is TGCGCCAGCAGCTTGTCTCTAGCGGGAGATACG.

The table lists this clone with many counts. The read comes to an end 3 residues before the CDR3 does, leaving the germline J gene to fill in the end. The genes are TRBV18 and TRBJ2-3, with 8 bases lining up with TRBD2. The junction had 13 bases not matched to a gene; V was cut back by 1 base and J by 7 bases. The germline gives CDR1 KGHSH, CDR2 LQKENI. The CDR3 runs to 17 residues. The covered CDR3 bases are TGTGCCAGCTCACCACTTCCCCCCGAGCGGGGGCCCCATACG. Its protein is CASSPLPPERGPHT. The CDR3 in its entirety is CASSPLPPERGPHTQYF.

This clone showed up many times. The chain's CDR3 is CASSLMGHPSIYEQYF. CDR3 DNA, as far as it was read: TGTGCCAGCAGCTTAATGGGACACCCTTCCATCTACGAG. V is TRBV7-3 and J is TRBJ2-7; D is perhaps TRBD1 (6 bases). The read comes to an end 3 residues before the CDR3 does, leaving the germline J gene to fill in the end. Trimming shortened V by 1 base and J by 3 bases, and 16 bases separated the two germline ends. Germline CDR1 reads SGHTA; CDR2 reads FQGTGA. The CDR3 length is 16 residues.

This clone was picked up many times. The missing CDR3 end, 3 residues past where the read stops, is filled in from the germline J gene. This chain links TRBV7-2 with TRBJ1-6, with unresolved D. The germline gives CDR1 SGHTA, CDR2 FQGNSA. Deletions cut 4 bases from V and 10 bases from J, with 14 bases between. This CDR3 has 14 amino acids. This chain's CDR3 is CASSSRAPGSPLHF. The sequenced CDR3 bases are TGTGCCAGCAGCTCGAGGGCCCCAGGATCACCC.

This clone was counted many times. Read coverage stops 3 residues before the CDR3 terminus; the germline J gene supplies the remainder. V and J are TRBV5-1 and TRBJ2-7, with D perhaps being TRBD1 or TRBD2 (5 bases each). The CDR3 length is 14 residues. Trimming shortened V by 3 bases and J by 5 bases, and 15 bases separated the two germline ends. The germline V gene encodes CDR1 SGHRS and CDR2 YFSETQ. This CDR3 reads CASSSQRGPNEQYF. Incomplete CDR3 DNA: TGCGCCAGCAGCTCGCAGAGGGGTCCCAACGAG.

In the case of this clone: The CDR3 end is not reached by the read, which stops 3 residues before it; the germline J gene fills it in. This chain links TRBV20-1 with TRBJ2-7; the match to TRBD1 covers 11 bases. Germline trimming cut 5 bases from V and 6 bases from J; bases unmatched to any gene: 6. Per the germline V gene, CDR1 is DFQATT and CDR2 is SNEGSKA (reference sequence). The CDR3 extends over 13 amino acids. CDR3: CSAPRTGGGEQYF. The sequenced part of the CDR3 DNA is TGCAGTGCTCCCCGGACAGGGGGCGGCGAG.

This clone showed up many times. The read terminates 3 residues ahead of where the CDR3 ends, so the germline J gene completes it. The genes are TRBV7-2 and TRBJ2-5; D gene unclear. The germline gives CDR1 SGHTA, CDR2 FQGNSA. The CDR3 length is 13 residues. Trimming left V 0 bases short and J 4 bases short, with 6 bases between. CDR3 sequence: CASSLAGRETQYF. The part of the CDR3 DNA that was read is TGTGCCAGCAGCTTAGCAGGCCGAGAGACC. The full variable domain, rest sourced from reference TRBV7-2 and TRBJ2-5, is GAGVSQSPSNKVTEKGKDVELRCDPISGHTALYWYRQSLGQGLEFLIYFQGNSAPDKSGLPSDRFSAERTGGSVSTLTIQRTQQEDSAVYLCASSLAGRETQYFGPGTRLLVL.

This clone appeared many times. With the read ending 3 residues before the CDR3 end, the germline J gene is used to fill in that end. The V and J genes are TRBV2 and TRBJ2-1; D is possibly TRBD2 (6 bases). The germline V gene has CDR1 SNHLY and CDR2 FYNNEI. V shed 11 bases and J shed 7 bases, with 21 bases lying between them. The CDR3 is made up of 14 amino acids. The CDR3 is CAVPAGYARNEQFF. The DNA read from the CDR3 is TGTGCCGTACCCGCGGGGTATGCTCGAAATGAG. The full variable domain, completed using reference TRBV2 and TRBJ2-1, is EPEVTQTPSHQVTQMGQEVILRCVPISNHLYFYWYRQILGQKVEFLVSFYNNEISEKSEIFDDQFSVERPDGSNFTLKIRSTKLEDSAMYFCAVPAGYARNEQFFGPGTRLTVL.

This clone occurred many times. The read comes to an end 3 residues before the CDR3 does, leaving the germline J gene to fill in the end. The V gene is TRBV18, the J gene TRBJ1-2, with 9 nucleotides matching TRBD1. J lost 2 bases, V lost 3 bases, and 10 bases had no gene match. The CDR3 consists of 17 residues. Germline-derived CDR1 and CDR2 are KGHSH and LQKENI. The CDR3 spells CASSPPPWDRVNYGYTF. CDR3 DNA (partial): TGTGCCAGCTCACCGCCTCCATGGGACAGGGTAAACTATGGC.

This clone was seen at least ten times. The observed sequence ends 3 residues before the CDR3 terminus, with the missing tail filled in from the germline J gene. The gene calls are TRBV2 and TRBJ2-2; 7 bases map to TRBD1. J was trimmed by 8 bases and V by 5 bases; bases with no gene match: 8. This CDR3 has 14 amino acids. Germline V lookup: CDR1 SNHLY, CDR2 FYNNEI. CDR3 sequence: CASSRAGGAGELFF. CDR3 DNA, as far as it was read: TGTGCCAGCAGTAGGGCAGGGGGTGCAGGGGAG. Full variable domain (outside the CDR3, taken from reference TRBV2 and TRBJ2-2): EPEVTQTPSHQVTQMGQEVILRCVPISNHLYFYWYRQILGQKVEFLVSFYNNEISEKSEIFDDQFSVERPDGSNFTLKIRSTKLEDSAMYFCASSRAGGAGELFFGEGSRLTVL.

In this sample, this clone turned up many times. The read is 3 residues too short to cover the CDR3 end, so that end is filled in from the germline J gene. The chain is built from TRBV4-2 and TRBJ2-6; tentatively, D is TRBD1 or TRBD2 (5 bases each). With 1 base removed from V and 0 bases from J, the gap between germline ends came to 16 bases. The germline gives CDR1 LGHNA, CDR2 YNFKEQ. The CDR3 is made up of 19 amino acids. CDR3 DNA (partial): TGTGCCAGCAGCCAAGCATCAGGGTCGAGGGCCTCTGGGGCCAACGTC. This sequence encodes CASSQASGSRASGANV. The full CDR3 protein reads CASSQASGSRASGANVLTF.